This T cell receptor (beta chain) was sequenced in a study of blood T cell repertoires in COVID-19. The CDR3 runs to 15 residues. Germline V gene data show CDR1 as SGHDT and CDR2 as YYEEEE. The V and J ends lost 0 bases and 3 bases, in that order; junction bases with no gene match: 4. Original handling: Estimates of nucleated cell counts were drawn from the amplification of reference gene primers. Repertoires were generated with immunoSEQ multiplex PCR, while TCRdb's copy carries only in-frame clones and drops some. For V, J and clone size, that table is used; D and trimming come from the DNA. The repertoire includes roughly 40,000 clones, under 90% of them detected once, and 12% sits in the top ten.

This receptor was taken from a man aged 65 to 85 with acute or convalescent COVID-19. The chain has TRBV5-6 and TRBJ2-7, with 9 bases matching TRBD2. Sequencing input: peripheral blood. The CDR3 DNA sequence: TGTGCCAGCAGCTTGGAGACTAGCGGAAACTACGAGCAGTACTTC. Protein sequence: CASSLETSGNYEQYF.